Shown below are 8 T cell receptor beta chains from a single sample sequenced in a study of blood T cells in healthy people across ages. The second PCR ran roughly 6 to 12 cycles with a sample-barcoded 5' primer and J-beta primers. TCRdb reanalysed the 5' RACE reads using MiXCR and keeps one entry per CDR3 protein. Of roughly 720,000 distinct CDR3 sequences detected, less than 70% appear once; the ten largest clones hold approximately 40%. The sample was blood. Receptor source: a man older than 75 in good health.

The chain carries TRBV11-2 and TRBJ2-5; no reliable D call. Germline V gives CDR1 SGHAT, CDR2 FQNNGV. The ends were cut back, 1 base at V and 6 bases at J, with 9 bases in the middle. This CDR3 spans 13 amino acids. The CDR3 nucleotides are TGTGCCAGCAGCTTAGCCCCCCTTCAGACCCAGTACTTC. Its translation: CASSLAPLQTQYF.

The rearrangement uses TRBV20-1 and TRBJ2-1; the D is unclear. Germline V gene data show CDR1 as DFQATT and CDR2 as SNEGSKA (reference sequence). With 2 bases removed from V and 0 bases from J, the gap between germline ends came to 14 bases. The CDR3 spans 16 residues. For the CDR3, the DNA is TGCAGTGCTAGACCCTACAACGGTCGCTCCTACAATGAGCAGTTCTTC. It yields the protein CSARPYNGRSYNEQFF.

CDR3 DNA: TGTGCCAGCAGTGCGAGGACAGGCATGAGGCTCGAGCAGTACTTC. It translates to CASSARTGMRLEQYF. V is TRBV2 and J is TRBJ2-5; TRBD1 matches 7 bases. The last part of the DNA fits TRBJ2-7 better; the J call may be wrong. The CDR3 consists of 15 residues. Per the germline V gene, CDR1 is SNHLY and CDR2 is FYNNEI.

This clonotype was observed a handful of times. The gene calls are TRBV10-3 and TRBJ2-1; D is perhaps TRBD1 (6 bases). Trimming removed 6 bases at V and 3 bases at J, with 12 bases between. Germline-derived CDR1 and CDR2 are ENHRY and SYGVKD. CDR3 length: 14 amino acids. The DNA of the CDR3 is TGTGCCATCAGCTCCGGGACAAACTACAATGAGCAGTTCTTC. This sequence encodes CAISSGTNYNEQFF.

The chain has TRBV5-1 and TRBJ2-1; D perhaps matches TRBD2 (5 bases). Germline V gives CDR1 SGHRS, CDR2 YFSETQ. Trimming pared 1 base from V and 1 base from J, leaving 12 bases between. This CDR3 comprises 16 residues. CDR3 protein: CASSLTSFRSYNEQFF. The CDR3 DNA reads as TGCGCCAGCAGCTTGACTAGTTTTAGGTCCTACAATGAGCAGTTCTTC.

V usage is TRBV2 and J usage is TRBJ1-6, with a possible D match to TRBD1 (6 bases). CDR3 length: 13 residues. Trimming left V 4 bases short and J 10 bases short, with 11 bases between. Looked up from germline, CDR1 is SNHLY and CDR2 is FYNNEI. DNA for the CDR3: TGTGCCAGCAGTGGACAGGCAGGGTCACCCCTCCACTTT. Translating it yields CASSGQAGSPLHF.

This clonotype was found once. The chain joins TRBV21-1 to TRBJ1-4. TRBV21-1 has pseudogene status. This CDR3 comprises 15 residues. In DNA, the CDR3 is TGTGCCAGCATTTCAAGGCGAGGGCGGAACGAAAAACTGTTTTTT. It is translated as CASISRRGRNEKLFF.

This rearrangement joins TRBV5-1 to TRBJ1-2, with 9 bases that match TRBD1. The CDR3 runs 14 residues. The V and J ends lost 3 bases and 4 bases, in that order; junction bases with no gene match: 4. Germline CDR1 is SGHRS and CDR2 is YFSETQ. The CDR3 sequence: CASSSTTGGYGYTF. In nucleotides, the CDR3 is TGCGCCAGCAGCTCGACGACAGGGGGCTATGGCTACACCTTC.